The 13 T cell receptor beta chains given below trace back to one sample, sequenced in a study of blood T cell repertoires in COVID-19. Data came from immunoSEQ multiplex PCR; TCRdb stores just in-frame clones and leaves some out. Found here are under 300,000 clones, approximately 86% of them singletons; the top ten hold 3% to 4%. Sequenced sample: PBMCs or T cells enriched from blood (not recorded which). Source of these receptors: a woman between 35 and 50 years old with acute COVID-19.

The chain employs TRBV19 and TRBJ2-1; 9 nucleotides line up with TRBD1. The CDR3 contains 18 residues. J lost 8 bases, V lost 3 bases, and 17 bases had no gene match. Germline CDR1 reads LNHDA; CDR2 reads SQIVND (reference sequence). The CDR3 reads CASSISGTGLSLLDEQFF. The CDR3 nucleotides are TGTGCCAGTAGTATCTCCGGGACAGGGTTATCCCTCTTGGATGAGCAGTTCTTC.

This chain joins TRBV11-3 and TRBJ2-2; 9 positions match TRBD2. The CDR3 totals 17 residues. V was pared by 3 bases and J by 4 bases, with 9 bases of the junction left unmatched. Germline CDR1 SGHNT, CDR2 YENEEA. This CDR3 reads CASSFRSSGKFTGELFF. The DNA for the CDR3 is TGTGCCAGCAGCTTTCGGTCTAGCGGGAAATTCACCGGGGAGCTGTTTTTT.

In this sample, this clone turned up a few times. One end of the junction does not line up with germline, which may come from a read error. This chain joins TRBV7-7 and TRBJ2-7; 12 nucleotides agree with TRBD1. The germline V gene has CDR1 SSHAT and CDR2 FNYEAQ (reference sequence). CDR3 length: 15 amino acids. Here the CDR3 DNA reads TGTGCTAGCAGCTTAGGAGGGACAGGGGGCAACGAGCAGTACTTC. Protein sequence: CASSLGGTGGNEQYF.

The chain carries TRBV7-9 and TRBJ1-2; possibly TRBD1 for D (6 bases). This CDR3 region has 13 residues. V was cut by 1 base and J by 6 bases, with 9 bases left in between. Germline V gives CDR1 SEHNR, CDR2 FQNEAQ (reference sequence). The DNA for the CDR3 is TGTGCCAGCAGCTTAGACCCAGGGGATGGCTACACCTTC. As protein: CASSLDPGDGYTF. The whole variable domain, remainder taken from reference TRBV7-9 and TRBJ1-2, is DTGVSQNPRHKITKRGQNVTFRCDPISEHNRLYWYRQTLGQGPEFLTYFQNEAQLEKSRLLSDRFSAERPKGSFSTLEIQRTEQGDSAMYLCASSLDPGDGYTFGSGTRLTVV.

The count of this clone is one. The chain joins TRBV7-6 to TRBJ2-5; D call uncertain. CDR1 SGHVS and CDR2 FNYEAQ come from the germline V gene. The CDR3 contains 14 residues. Trimming cost V 5 bases and J 1 base, with 11 bases left between them. The CDR3 sequence is CASSPRATQETQYF. The CDR3, as DNA: TGTGCCAGCAGCCCGCGTGCTACCCAAGAGACCCAGTACTTC.

This chain links TRBV14 with TRBJ2-3, with 14 nucleotides matching TRBD2. Trimming took 4 bases from V and 1 from J; bases not matched to a gene: 13. This CDR3 is 20 amino acids long. CDR1 and CDR2 from the germline V gene are SGHDN and FVKESK. The CDR3 region has the DNA TGTGCCAGCAGCCCCTACCGAGGACTAGCGGGAGGACGGGGCACAGATACGCAGTATTTT. It translates to CASSPYRGLAGGRGTDTQYF.

This clone has only a few counts. The chain has TRBV5-8 and TRBJ2-7; TRBD1 agrees at 7 bases. J lost 3 bases, V lost 4 bases, and 7 bases had no gene match. The CDR3 covers 14 residues. Germline V gene sequence: CDR1 SGHTS, CDR2 YDEGEE. The DNA for the CDR3 is TGTGCCAGCAGCACGGAGGACAGGTTCTACGAGCAGTACTTC. It encodes CASSTEDRFYEQYF.

This clone appeared a single time. The chain has TRBV4-1 and TRBJ2-7; 8 bases match TRBD1. The trim removed 0 bases at V and 6 bases at J, leaving 7 bases unmatched. The germline CDR1 and CDR2 sequences are MGHRA and YSYEKL. The CDR3 sequence is 15 residues long. The CDR3 spells CASSQEDRVVGEQYF. For the CDR3, the DNA is TGCGCCAGCAGCCAAGAGGACAGGGTTGTTGGCGAGCAGTACTTC.

V is TRBV29-1 and J is TRBJ1-2; possibly TRBD1 for D (6 bases). The V end lost 6 bases, the J end lost 0 bases, and 17 bases lay between the germline ends. The CDR3 loop spans 15 amino acids. In germline, CDR1 is SQVTM, CDR2 ANQGSEA. CDR3 loop: CSVMDRRGANYGYTF. As DNA, the CDR3 is TGCAGCGTGATGGACAGAAGAGGCGCTAACTATGGCTACACCTTC.

This clone was found many times. The chain couples TRBV19 to TRBJ1-5; 8 positions agree with TRBD1. Germline V lookup: CDR1 LNHDA, CDR2 SQIVND (reference sequence). V shed 6 bases, J shed 7 bases, and the junction held 8 bases outside the gene matches. The CDR3 is 14 amino acids. CDR3 in DNA: TGTGCCAGTAGAATCGGACAGGGAGGGCAGCCCCAGCATTTT. Translated: CASRIGQGGQPQHF.

The rearrangement joins TRBV11-3 to TRBJ2-7; TRBD2 is a possible D gene (6 bases). Trimming shortened V by 0 bases and J by 0 bases, and 9 bases separated the two germline ends. Germline CDR1 SGHNT, CDR2 YENEEA. The CDR3 contains 15 residues. This CDR3 reads CASSLEGGISYEQYF. CDR3 coding DNA: TGTGCCAGCAGCTTAGAAGGAGGGATCTCCTACGAGCAGTACTTC.

The chain has TRBV7-3 and TRBJ2-1, with 7 bases aligning to TRBD2. J lost 7 bases, V lost 2 bases, and 5 bases had no gene match. The CDR3 runs to 14 residues. The germline CDR1 and CDR2 sequences are SGHTA and FQGTGA. The CDR3 DNA follows: TGTGCCAGCAGCTTATCGGGCGGGGGAAATGAGCAGTTCTTC. It is translated as CASSLSGGGNEQFF.

The chain employs TRBV7-8 and TRBJ2-5; 8 bases line up with TRBD2. Unmatched junction bases numbered 6, after V lost 1 base and J lost 5 bases. Germline lookup yields CDR1 SGHVS and CDR2 FQNEAQ. The CDR3 is 15 amino acids. CDR3 in amino acids: CASSLEAGVSETQYF. The CDR3 DNA reads as TGTGCCAGCAGCTTAGAAGCGGGAGTATCGGAGACCCAGTACTTC.